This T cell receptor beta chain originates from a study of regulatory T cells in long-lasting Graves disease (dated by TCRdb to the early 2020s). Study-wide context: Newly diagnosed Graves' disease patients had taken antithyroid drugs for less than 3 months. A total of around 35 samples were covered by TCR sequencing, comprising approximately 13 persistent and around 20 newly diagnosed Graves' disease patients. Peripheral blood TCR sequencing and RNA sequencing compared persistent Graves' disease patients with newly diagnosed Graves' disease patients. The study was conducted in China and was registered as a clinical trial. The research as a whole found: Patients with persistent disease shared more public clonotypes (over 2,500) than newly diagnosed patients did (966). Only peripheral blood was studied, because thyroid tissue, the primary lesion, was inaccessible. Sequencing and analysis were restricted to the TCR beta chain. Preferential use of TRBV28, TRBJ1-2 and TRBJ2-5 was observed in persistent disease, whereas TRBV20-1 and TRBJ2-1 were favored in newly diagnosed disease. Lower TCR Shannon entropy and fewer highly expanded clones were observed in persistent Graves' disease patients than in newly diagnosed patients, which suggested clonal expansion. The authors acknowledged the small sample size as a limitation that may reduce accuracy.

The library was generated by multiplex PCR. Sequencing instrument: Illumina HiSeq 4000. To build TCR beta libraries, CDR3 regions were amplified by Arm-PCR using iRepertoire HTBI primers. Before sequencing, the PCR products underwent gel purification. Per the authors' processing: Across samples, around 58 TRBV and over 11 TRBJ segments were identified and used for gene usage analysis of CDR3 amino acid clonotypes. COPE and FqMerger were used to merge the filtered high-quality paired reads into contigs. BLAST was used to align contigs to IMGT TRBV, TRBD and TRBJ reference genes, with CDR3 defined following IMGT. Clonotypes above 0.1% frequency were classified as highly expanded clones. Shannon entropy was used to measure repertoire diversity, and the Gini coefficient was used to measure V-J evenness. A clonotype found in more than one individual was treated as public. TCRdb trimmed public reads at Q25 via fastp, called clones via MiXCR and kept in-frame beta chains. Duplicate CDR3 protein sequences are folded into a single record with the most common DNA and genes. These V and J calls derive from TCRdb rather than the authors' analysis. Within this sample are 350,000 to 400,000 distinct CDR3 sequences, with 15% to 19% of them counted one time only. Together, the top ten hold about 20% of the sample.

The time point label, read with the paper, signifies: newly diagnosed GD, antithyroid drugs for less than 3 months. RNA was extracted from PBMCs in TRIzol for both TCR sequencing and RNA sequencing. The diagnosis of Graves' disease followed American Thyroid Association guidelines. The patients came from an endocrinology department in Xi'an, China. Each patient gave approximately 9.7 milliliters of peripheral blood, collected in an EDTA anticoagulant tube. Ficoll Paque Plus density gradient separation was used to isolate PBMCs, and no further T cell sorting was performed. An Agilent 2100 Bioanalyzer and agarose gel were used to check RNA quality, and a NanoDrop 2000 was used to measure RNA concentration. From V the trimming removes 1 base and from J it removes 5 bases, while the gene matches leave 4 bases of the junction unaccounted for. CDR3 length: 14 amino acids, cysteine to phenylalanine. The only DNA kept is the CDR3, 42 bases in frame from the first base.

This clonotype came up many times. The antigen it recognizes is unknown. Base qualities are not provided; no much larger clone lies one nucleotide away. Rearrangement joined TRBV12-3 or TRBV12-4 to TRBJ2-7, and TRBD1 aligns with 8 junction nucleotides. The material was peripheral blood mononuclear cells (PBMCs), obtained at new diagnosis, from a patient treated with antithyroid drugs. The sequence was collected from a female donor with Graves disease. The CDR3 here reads CASSLGRGQDEQYF. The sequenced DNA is TGTGCCAGCAGTTTAGGCAGGGGGCAGGACGAGCAGTACTTC.